The 12 T cell receptor beta chains below were found in one sample sequenced in a study of cytomegalovirus exposure and HLA in healthy donors. PCR was performed using 60 Vbeta and 13 Jbeta primers. Clones were sequenced by immunoSEQ multiplex PCR, and TCRdb holds only the in-frame ones, with some missing. Of more than 100,000 clones listed, 70% to 85% are singletons. The sample taken for sequencing was PBMCs. These TCRs come from a human donor in good health.

The V call is TRBV28, the J call TRBJ2-7, with 7 bases that match TRBD2. Losses at the gene ends were 4 bases for V and 10 bases for J; bases not matched to a gene: 4. Looked up from germline, CDR1 is MDHEN and CDR2 is SYDVKM. The CDR3 contains 11 residues. The CDR3: CASSSQRDQYF. CDR3 coding DNA: TGTGCCAGCAGTTCCCAGCGGGATCAGTACTTC.

The J gene is TRBJ2-7, the V gene TRBV4-2; D is unresolved. Germline CDR1 reads LGHNA; CDR2 reads YNFKEQ. V was trimmed by 1 base and J by 2 bases, leaving 9 bases between them. The CDR3 length is 14 residues. The CDR3 protein is CASSQGSGAYEQYF. As DNA, the CDR3 is TGTGCCAGCAGCCAAGGATCCGGAGCCTACGAGCAGTACTTC.

The chain couples TRBV7-9 to TRBJ2-5, with D unclear. The CDR3 runs to 15 residues. Per the germline V gene, CDR1 is SEHNR and CDR2 is FQNEAQ (reference sequence). Trimming pared 1 base from V and 5 bases from J, leaving 14 bases between. The CDR3 spells CASSLVSFPPETQYF. The CDR3 nucleotides read TGTGCCAGCAGCTTAGTTTCGTTTCCCCCCGAGACCCAGTACTTC. The whole variable domain, remainder taken from reference TRBV7-9 and TRBJ2-5, is DTGVSQNPRHKITKRGQNVTFRCDPISEHNRLYWYRQTLGQGPEFLTYFQNEAQLEKSRLLSDRFSAERPKGSFSTLEIQRTEQGDSAMYLCASSLVSFPPETQYFGPGTRLLVL.

The chain combines TRBV6-5 with TRBJ1-5; 9 bases map to TRBD1. CDR3 size: 15 residues. The J segment lost 1 base and the V segment lost 6 bases, leaving 4 bases of the junction unmatched. From germline, CDR1 is MNHEY and CDR2 SVGAGI. The CDR3 loop is CASRAGTGSNQPQHF. CDR3 nucleotides: TGTGCCAGCAGAGCCGGGACAGGGAGCAATCAGCCCCAGCATTTT.

This clone was counted between two and nine times. Other DNA variants within this sample encode the same CDR3. This rearrangement joins TRBV7-6 to TRBJ1-4, with D maybe TRBD1 (5 bases). The CDR3 loop spans 15 amino acids. Germline V gene data show CDR1 as SGHVS and CDR2 as FNYEAQ. V was trimmed by 2 bases and J by 8 bases, leaving 15 bases between them. The CDR3 nucleotides are TGTGCCAGCAGCTTATTGTTGGGGGGGGACGAAAAACTGTTTTTT. Its translation is CASSLLLGGDEKLFF.

The genes are TRBV6-4 and TRBJ1-1, with a weak D call TRBD1 (5 bases). The CDR3 spans 13 residues. Germline V gives CDR1 MRHNA, CDR2 SNTAGT. The ends were cut back, 8 bases at V and 2 bases at J, with 12 bases in the middle. The CDR3 DNA is TGTGCCAGCTCGACTGGGGCTAACACTGAAGCTTTCTTT. Its protein product is CASSTGANTEAFF.

This chain links TRBV6-4 with TRBJ2-2; tentatively, D is TRBD2 (5 bases). This CDR3 region has 15 residues. CDR1 and CDR2 (germline): MRHNA, SNTAGT. V gave up 4 bases and J gave up 4 bases, with 13 bases separating them. The CDR3 DNA reads as TGTGCCAGCAGTGTGAATGGACGGGGCACCGGGGAGCTGTTTTTT. Protein: CASSVNGRGTGELFF.

In this sample, this clone turned up once. V gene TRBV18 combines with J gene TRBJ1-1; D uncertain. The CDR3 runs 16 residues. Between the trimmed V and J ends, which lost 2 bases and 1 base, there was a span of 14 bases. Germline V lookup: CDR1 KGHSH, CDR2 LQKENI. CDR3 sequence (DNA): TGTGCCAGCTCACCAGCCACTCGAACGGGGAACACTGAAGCTTTCTTT. Its translation is CASSPATRTGNTEAFF. Together with reference TRBV18 and TRBJ1-1, the CDR3 gives the full variable domain: NAGVMQNPRHLVRRRGQEARLRCSPMKGHSHVYWYRQLPEEGLKFMVYLQKENIIDESGMPKERFSAEFPKEGPSILRIQQVVRGDSAAYFCASSPATRTGNTEAFFGQGTRLTVV.

This clone was seen only a few times. The V and J genes are TRBV2 and TRBJ2-7; TRBD1 matches 7 bases. The CDR3 extends over 13 amino acids. Unmatched junction bases numbered 2, after V lost 6 bases and J lost 0 bases. Germline V gene data show CDR1 as SNHLY and CDR2 as FYNNEI. The CDR3 region has the DNA TGTGCCAGCAGGGGACAGCGCTCCTACGAGCAGTACTTC. It encodes CASRGQRSYEQYF.

This clone was seen more than once but under ten times. V and J are TRBV28 and TRBJ1-2, with TRBD1 matching over 9 bases. From germline, CDR1 is MDHEN and CDR2 SYDVKM. CDR3 length: 16 amino acids. J lost 8 bases, V lost 2 bases, and 12 bases had no gene match. This CDR3 is CASSLDLQGARGGYTF. DNA for the CDR3: TGTGCCAGCAGTTTAGACCTACAGGGGGCGCGGGGAGGCTACACCTTC.

The chain is built from TRBV21-1 and TRBJ1-5; TRBD1 is taken as the D call from the table, unchecked against the DNA. TRBV21-1 is a known pseudogene. This CDR3 is built from 14 residues. This chain's CDR3 is CASSNGQFNQPQHF. CDR3 DNA: TGTGCCAGCAGCAACGGACAATTCAATCAGCCCCAGCATTTT.

V and J are TRBV12-5 and TRBJ1-5; 12 nucleotides align to TRBD1. There are 15 residues in the CDR3. V dropped 7 bases and J dropped 5; count of bases not matched to a gene: 6. Germline CDR1 reads LGHNT; CDR2 reads FRNRAP. CDR3 bases: TGTGCTAGTGTTGGGGGGACAGGGGGCCATCAGCCCCAGCATTTT. Translated: CASVGGTGGHQPQHF.